The 18 T cell receptor beta chains reported below all come from one sample, sequenced in a study of long-term antiretroviral therapy in people with HIV. Survey-level immunoSEQ v3.0 assays were run. Produced via immunoSEQ multiplex PCR; TCRdb's table is partial and in-frame only. The sample contains 36,000 or so clones, almost 85% of which appear only once. This material consisted of unsorted PBMCs, taken 0.6 years after starting antiretroviral therapy. The receptors stem from a man between 18 and 35 years old with HIV.

This clone came up a few times. V usage is TRBV7-4 and J usage is TRBJ1-2, with D hard to call. Germline CDR1 reads SGHVT; CDR2 reads SQSDAQ. V was pared by 1 base and J by 4 bases, with 4 bases between. The CDR3 spans 12 residues. The CDR3 sequence: CASSLDSYGYTF. The CDR3 DNA is TGTGCCAGCAGCTTAGACAGCTATGGCTACACCTTC.

The chain combines TRBV5-4 with TRBJ2-3, with D possibly called TRBD1 or TRBD2 (6 bases each). The CDR3 extends over 14 amino acids. V dropped 0 bases and J dropped 5 bases, with 10 bases sitting between them. CDR1 and CDR2 from the germline V gene are SGHNT and YYREEE (reference sequence). The DNA for the CDR3 is TGTGCCAGCAGCTTGGCAGGGGAGGTAGATACGCAGTATTTT. Translating gives CASSLAGEVDTQYF. Full variable domain (missing parts from reference TRBV5-4 and TRBJ2-3): ETGVTQSPTHLIKTRGQQVTLRCSSQSGHNTVSWYQQALGQGPQFIFQYYREEENGRGNFPPRFSGLQFPNYSSELNVNALELDDSALYLCASSLAGEVDTQYFGPGTRLTVL.

The V call is TRBV7-2, the J call TRBJ2-7, with D unresolved. The CDR3 is 12 residues long. V dropped 1 base and J dropped 5 bases, with 6 bases sitting between them. Germline V gene lookup returns CDR1 SGHTA and CDR2 FQGNSA. The CDR3 coding sequence is TGTGCCAGCAGCTTAGGGCCAGACGAGCAGTACTTC. As protein: CASSLGPDEQYF.

The chain employs TRBV6-1 and TRBJ1-1; 9 nucleotides match TRBD1. CDR1 and CDR2 from the germline V gene are MNHNS and SASEGT. The CDR3 length is 17 residues. V trimming: 4 bases; J trimming: 4 bases; junction bases outside the gene matches: 13. The CDR3 reads CASSGDRGSSMGTEAFF. CDR3 DNA: TGTGCCAGCAGTGGTGACAGGGGGAGTTCCATGGGCACTGAAGCTTTCTTT.

The chain is built from TRBV27 and TRBJ1-5, with 7 bases fitting TRBD1. Germline CDR1 is MNHEY and CDR2 is SMNVEV (reference sequence). J lost 0 bases, V lost 5 bases, and 13 bases had no gene match. This CDR3 contains 18 residues. The CDR3 nucleotides read TGTGCCAGCAGTGTCGGCCCGACAGGGCAATATAGCAATCAGCCCCAGCATTTT. It yields the protein CASSVGPTGQYSNQPQHF.

This clone was detected only once. The CDR3 DNA reads TGCGCCAGCAGCCCGCAACAAACAGGGCTTGAAGCTTTCTTT. It codes for CASSPQQTGLEAFF. The chain carries TRBV5-1 and TRBJ1-1; perhaps TRBD1 as D (6 bases). The CDR3 is 14 amino acids. Trimming stripped 4 bases from V and 7 bases from J, with 17 bases between. The germline V gene encodes CDR1 SGHRS and CDR2 YFSETQ. Drawing the rest from reference TRBV5-1 and TRBJ1-1, the complete variable domain is KAGVTQTPRYLIKTRGQQVTLSCSPISGHRSVSWYQQTPGQGLQFLFEYFSETQRNKGNFPGRFSGRQFSNSRSEMNVSTLELGDSALYLCASSPQQTGLEAFFGQGTRLTVV.

The chain joins TRBV7-2 to TRBJ1-2, with D possibly matching TRBD1 (5 bases). CDR1 is SGHTA, CDR2 FQGNSA, per germline. Trimming cost V 8 bases and J 4 bases, with 11 bases left between them. The CDR3 sequence is 12 residues long. This chain's CDR3 is CASGRGTYGYTF. DNA of the CDR3: TGTGCCAGCGGGCGGGGCACCTATGGCTACACCTTC.

The V and J genes are TRBV5-6 and TRBJ2-7; TRBD2 is a possible D gene (6 bases). Germline V lookup: CDR1 SGHDT, CDR2 YYEEEE. The CDR3 length is 14 residues. With 4 bases removed from V and 3 bases from J, the gap between germline ends came to 14 bases. The CDR3 DNA follows: TGTGCCAGCAGCCCTGGAGCCGGGGGCTACGAGCAGTACTTC. It yields the protein CASSPGAGGYEQYF. The complete variable domain, with remaining parts taken from reference TRBV5-6 and TRBJ2-7, reads DAGVTQSPTHLIKTRGQQVTLRCSPKSGHDTVSWYQQALGQGPQFIFQYYEEEERQRGNFPDRFSGHQFPNYSSELNVNALLLGDSALYLCASSPGAGGYEQYFGPGTRLTVT.

Only one count was recorded for this clone. The chain is built from TRBV29-1 and TRBJ2-2; 8 bases line up with TRBD1. CDR3 length: 15 residues. Germline trimming cut 7 bases from V and 5 bases from J; bases unmatched to any gene: 12. The germline CDR1 and CDR2 sequences are SQVTM and ANQGSEA. The CDR3 DNA reads as TGCAGCGGTTCGGGGAGTCAGGGGGCTACCGGGGAGCTGTTTTTT. Translating gives CSGSGSQGATGELFF.

This clone has more than one count but fewer than ten. The chain combines TRBV7-9 with TRBJ2-7, with TRBD2 matching over 7 bases. The CDR3 has 13 amino acids. After removal of 4 bases from V and 3 bases from J, the junction contained 3 bases not matched to a gene. Germline CDR1 SEHNR, CDR2 FQNEAQ (reference sequence). CDR3 coding DNA: TGTGCCAGCAGCTCGCTAGCGGTCTACGAGCAGTACTTC. It codes for CASSSLAVYEQYF.

The V call is TRBV18, the J call TRBJ2-2; 7 bases fit TRBD2. Germline values: CDR1 KGHSH, CDR2 LQKENI. The V and J ends lost 10 bases and 6 bases, in that order; junction bases with no gene match: 11. CDR3 length equals 14 residues. The CDR3 DNA follows: TGTGCCACTAAAGAAACTAGCGCGGCCGGGGAGCTGTTTTTT. This translates into CATKETSAAGELFF.

V usage is TRBV7-9 and J usage is TRBJ2-7; perhaps TRBD1 as D (5 bases). The CDR3 is 14 amino acids. CDR1 SEHNR and CDR2 FQNEAQ come from the germline V gene (reference sequence). With 1 base removed from V and 7 bases from J, the gap between germline ends came to 14 bases. CDR3 nucleotide sequence: TGTGCCAGCAGCTTAGTGACAGCCCTCGATGAGCAGTACTTC. Its translation: CASSLVTALDEQYF.

The chain combines TRBV7-2 with TRBJ2-1; 8 positions agree with TRBD2. This CDR3 comprises 15 residues. V was pared by 5 bases and J by 8 bases, with 11 bases of the junction left unmatched. Germline-derived CDR1 and CDR2 are SGHTA and FQGNSA. CDR3 region: CASSPTSGSFHEQFF. The DNA of the CDR3 is TGTGCCAGCAGCCCCACCAGCGGGAGCTTCCATGAGCAGTTCTTC.

The V gene is TRBV21-1, the J gene TRBJ2-7; the table calls TRBD2, which could not be checked here. TRBV21-1 is a known pseudogene. CDR3 length: 17 amino acids. Here the CDR3 DNA reads TGTGCCAGCAGCAAAGAGTTCGGTAGCGGGAGGGTTTACGAGCAGTACTTC. It specifies CASSKEFGSGRVYEQYF.

This chain links TRBV27 with TRBJ2-7; tentatively, D is TRBD1 (6 bases). Germline V gene sequence: CDR1 MNHEY, CDR2 SMNVEV (reference sequence). This CDR3 is 17 amino acids long. V was pared by 3 bases and J by 1 base, with 19 bases between. The CDR3 nucleotides read TGTGCCAGCAGTTTGGGCAGGGGAAATCCGGGATCCTACGAGCAGTACTTC. Its translation is CASSLGRGNPGSYEQYF.

V usage is TRBV9 and J usage is TRBJ2-6; TRBD1 aligns across 8 bases. CDR3 length: 18 amino acids. Per germline, CDR1 SGDLS and CDR2 YYNGEE. The J segment lost 3 bases and the V segment lost 2 bases, leaving 10 bases of the junction unmatched. CDR3 sequence (DNA): TGTGCCAGCAGCGTTGCCCCCCAGGGGGCACTTGGGGCCAACGTCCTGACTTTC. This gives the protein CASSVAPQGALGANVLTF.

V and J are TRBV9 and TRBJ1-2; D possibly corresponds to TRBD1 (5 bases). V was trimmed by 0 bases and J by 2 bases, leaving 17 bases between them. This CDR3 has 17 amino acids. CDR1 is SGDLS and CDR2 is YYNGEE in the germline V gene. CDR3 loop: CASSVVPGLGSNYGYTF. The DNA of the CDR3 is TGTGCCAGCAGCGTAGTTCCGGGACTCGGGAGCAACTATGGCTACACCTTC.

The chain employs TRBV28 and TRBJ1-2; 9 bases align to TRBD1. Germline values: CDR1 MDHEN, CDR2 SYDVKM. The CDR3 consists of 14 residues. Trimming removed 6 bases from V and 2 bases from J; junction bases left unmatched: 4. The CDR3 is CASRGQGANYGYTF. The CDR3 bases are TGTGCCAGCAGGGGACAGGGAGCCAACTATGGCTACACCTTC.